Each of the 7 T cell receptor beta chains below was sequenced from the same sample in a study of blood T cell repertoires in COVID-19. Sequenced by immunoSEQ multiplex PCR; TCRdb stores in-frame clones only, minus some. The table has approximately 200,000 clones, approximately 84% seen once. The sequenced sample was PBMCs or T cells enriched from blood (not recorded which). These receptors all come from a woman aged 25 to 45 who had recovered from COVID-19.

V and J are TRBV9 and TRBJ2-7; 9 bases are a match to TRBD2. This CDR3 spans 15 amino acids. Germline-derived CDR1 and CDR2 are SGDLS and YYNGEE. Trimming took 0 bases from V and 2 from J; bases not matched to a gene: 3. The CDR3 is CASSVVAGAPYEQYF. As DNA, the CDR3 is TGTGCCAGCAGCGTAGTAGCGGGAGCTCCCTACGAGCAGTACTTC.

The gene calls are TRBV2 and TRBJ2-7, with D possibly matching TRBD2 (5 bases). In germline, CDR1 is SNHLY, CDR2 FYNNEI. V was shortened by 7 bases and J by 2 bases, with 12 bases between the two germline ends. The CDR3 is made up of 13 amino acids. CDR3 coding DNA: TGTGCCAGCACCGGACTGCCCCCCTACGAGCAGTACTTC. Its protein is CASTGLPPYEQYF. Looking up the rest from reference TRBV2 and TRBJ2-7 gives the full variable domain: EPEVTQTPSHQVTQMGQEVILRCVPISNHLYFYWYRQILGQKVEFLVSFYNNEISEKSEIFDDQFSVERPDGSNFTLKIRSTKLEDSAMYFCASTGLPPYEQYFGPGTRLTVT.

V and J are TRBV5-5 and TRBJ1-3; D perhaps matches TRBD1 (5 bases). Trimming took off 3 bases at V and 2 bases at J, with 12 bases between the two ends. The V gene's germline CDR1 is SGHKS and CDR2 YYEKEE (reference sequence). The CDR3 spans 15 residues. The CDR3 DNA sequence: TGTGCCAGCAGCTCACCCGGGACTCCTGGAAACACCATATATTTT. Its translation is CASSSPGTPGNTIYF.

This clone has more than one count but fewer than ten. The CDR3 here is CASSWDSLPGDTEAFF. The CDR3 region has the DNA TGTGCCAGCAGCTGGGACAGCCTCCCGGGGGACACTGAAGCTTTCTTT. The chain is built from TRBV5-4 and TRBJ1-1; 7 nucleotides align to TRBD1. The CDR3 length is 16 residues. With V trimmed by 3 bases and J by 3 bases, 11 bases remained unmatched. Per the germline V gene, CDR1 is SGHNT and CDR2 is YYREEE (reference sequence).

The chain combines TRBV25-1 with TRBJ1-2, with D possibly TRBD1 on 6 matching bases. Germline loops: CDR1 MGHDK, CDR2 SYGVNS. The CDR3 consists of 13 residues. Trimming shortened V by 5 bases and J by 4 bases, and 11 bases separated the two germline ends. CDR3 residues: CASSLGTLYGYTF. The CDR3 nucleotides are TGTGCCAGCAGTCTAGGGACACTCTATGGCTACACCTTC.

The CDR3 reads CASSLEGPNQPQHF. CDR3 DNA sequence: TGCGCCAGCAGCTTGGAGGGGCCCAATCAGCCCCAGCATTTT. The V call is TRBV5-1, the J call TRBJ1-5; weak D call: TRBD1 (5 bases). The length of the CDR3 is 14 residues. Germline V gene data show CDR1 as SGHRS and CDR2 as YFSETQ. Trimming removed 0 bases at V and 3 bases at J, with 7 bases between.

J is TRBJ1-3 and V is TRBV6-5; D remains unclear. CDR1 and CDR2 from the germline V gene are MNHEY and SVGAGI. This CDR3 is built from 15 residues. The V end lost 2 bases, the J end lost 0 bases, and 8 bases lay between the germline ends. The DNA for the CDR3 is TGTGCCAGCAGTTACGGAGAGCGCTCTGGAAACACCATATATTTT. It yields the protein CASSYGERSGNTIYF.